Shown below are 7 T cell receptor beta chains from a single sample sequenced in a study of glioma-infiltrating T cells. Using RNA template, CDR3s of TCR alpha and beta were amplified with iRepertoire arm-PCR. TCRdb recomputed calls from the multiplex PCR reads with MiXCR, one row per CDR3 protein. The data hold roughly 100,000 distinct CDR3 sequences, with about 30% observed a single time. The sequencing sample was made of glioma tissue, nonneoplastic brain tissue, or PBMCs (not recorded which). The source is a human donor with low-grade glioma or glioblastoma, undergoing nonglioma brain surgery, or in good health (not recorded which).

This clonotype was seen only a few times. The CDR3 nucleotides read TGTGCCAGTAGTGAAGGGACTAGCGACACAGATACGCAGTATTTT. Its protein is CASSEGTSDTDTQYF. The J gene is TRBJ2-3, the V gene TRBV19, with 10 bases lining up with TRBD2. The CDR3 contains 15 residues. Germline assignment: CDR1 LNHDA and CDR2 SQIVND (reference sequence). V gave up 5 bases and J gave up 2 bases; unmatched junction bases: 4.

This clonotype was counted ten times or more. The rearrangement links TRBV27 to TRBJ2-7, with a weak D call TRBD1 (6 bases). V was cut by 1 base and J by 4 bases, with 17 bases left in between. The CDR3 covers 16 residues. In germline, CDR1 is MNHEY, CDR2 SMNVEV (reference sequence). The CDR3 loop is CASSLFPGEARYEQYF. CDR3 in DNA: TGTGCCAGCAGTTTATTCCCAGGGGAAGCGAGATACGAGCAGTACTTC.

This clonotype was seen at least ten times. The chain has TRBV28 and TRBJ1-3; D is uncertain. Germline loops: CDR1 MDHEN, CDR2 SYDVKM. Between the trimmed V and J ends, which lost 10 bases and 4 bases, there was a span of 5 bases. The CDR3 sequence is 10 residues long. The CDR3 is CATRGNTIYF. The CDR3 DNA sequence: TGTGCCACCAGGGGAAACACCATATATTTT.

There are a few counts of this clonotype. This may arise from a read error, as a much more abundant clone is one base away. V gene TRBV7-6 combines with J gene TRBJ1-5; no definite D call. Germline V CDR1 and CDR2: SGHVS, FNYEAQ. The CDR3 has 14 residues. The CDR3 nucleotides read TGTGCCAGCAGCTCCTCATTTAGCAATCAGTCCCAGCATTTT. It is translated as CASSSSFSNQSQHF.

This clonotype was detected many times. The chain links TRBV29-1 to TRBJ1-1; D might be TRBD1 (6 bases). Trimming cost V 6 bases and J 1 base, with 12 bases left between them. The CDR3 consists of 13 residues. Germline loops: CDR1 SQVTM, CDR2 ANQGSEA. This CDR3 is CSVGRGGNTEAFF. CDR3 sequence (DNA): TGCAGCGTCGGTAGAGGGGGGAACACTGAAGCTTTCTTT. The complete variable domain, with remaining parts taken from reference TRBV29-1 and TRBJ1-1, reads SAVISQKPSRDICQRGTSLTIQCQVDSQVTMMFWYRQQPGQSLTLIATANQGSEATYESGFVIDKFPISRPNLTFSTLTVSNMSPEDSSIYLCSVGRGGNTEAFFGQGTRLTVV.

This clonotype was seen repeatedly, ten times or more. The chain carries TRBV6-1 and TRBJ1-6, with 7 bases identical to TRBD1. Germline values: CDR1 MNHNS, CDR2 SASEGT. V gave up 7 bases and J gave up 7 bases; unmatched junction bases: 22. This CDR3 has 19 amino acids. The CDR3 DNA is TGTGCCAGCACTCTCGGACAGGAGAGGCCCCCGGGAAGGAATTCACCCCTCCACTTT. Translation gives CASTLGQERPPGRNSPLHF.

In its sample, this clonotype was seen a few times. The chain has TRBV20-1 and TRBJ2-7; the D gene could be TRBD1 or TRBD2 (5 bases each). Trimming cost V 3 bases and J 7 bases, with 22 bases left between them. CDR1 and CDR2 (germline): DFQATT, SNEGSKA (reference sequence). The CDR3 runs to 15 residues. The CDR3 protein is CSARAPAGRAGEQYF. In nucleotides, the CDR3 is TGCAGTGCTAGGGCGCCGGCGGGCAGGGCCGGGGAGCAGTACTTC.